The clone carrying this T cell receptor beta chain has a handful of counts. What it recognizes is unknown. Peptide-pool stimulation followed by sequencing identified expanded antigen-specific CD4+ clonotypes in the ViraFEST assay. The authors isolated CD4+ T cells after 10 days of culture. Nucleocapsid antibody tests were negative, and the vaccine recipients had no prior SARS-CoV-2 infection. With approximately 9.2 ug/ml peptides and 7.5 to 10 IU/ml IL-2, a few million PBMC per well were cultured. Clones were read by immunoSEQ multiplex PCR, and TCRdb kept only the in-frame ones, dropping some. The table records 50,000 to 65,000 clones, approximately 80% of them present only once. This entry belongs to a study of vaccination effects on CD4 cells after COVID-19. Study results and caveats: Of the vaccine-induced clones from healthy vaccinees, merely 1 of 255 recognized common cold coronaviruses as well. Whether induced by infection or by vaccine, clones showed marked clonal contraction late after vaccination.

The sequenced sample was CD4+ T cells from PBMCs cultured with HCoV-229E spike peptides, obtained before COVID-19 vaccination. This TCR was sampled from a human donor who received a COVID-19 vaccine.

CDR3 DNA sequence: TGTGCCAGCTCACCTTTAATCACAGATACGCAGTATTTT. Its translation: CASSPLITDTQYF. The rearrangement joins TRBV18 to TRBJ2-3; D not certain. V was pared by 3 bases and J by 2 bases, with 6 bases between. The length of the CDR3 is 13 residues. CDR1 is KGHSH, CDR2 LQKENI, per germline.